These T cell receptor beta chains were read from a single sample in a study of OX40 agonist ivuxolimab in advanced cancers. Sequencing used immunoSEQ multiplex PCR; TCRdb keeps in-frame clones, though not all of them. The table shows some 72,000 clones, with 85% to 95% occurring only once. The specimen was CD4+ or CD8+ T cells sorted from blood, collected in a trial of the OX40 agonist ivuxolimab. These receptors originate from an adult with an advanced solid tumor such as melanoma, head and neck, liver or kidney cancer. Each CDR3 is given with its conserved first and last residue. The order of the fields is CDR3 protein, CDR3 DNA, D gene, V gene, clone size, J gene. D genes are given only for firm matches. Rows may omit the clone size; those that give it use once, few, many or a size class.

cdr3_aa: CASSRGRNRPQHF
cdr3_nt: TGTGCCAGCAGTCGGGGCCGCAATCGGCCCCAGCATTTT
d_call: .
v_call: TRBV27
clone_size: .
j_call: TRBJ1-5

cdr3_aa: CASSAPGVQTGYTF
cdr3_nt: TGTGCCAGCAGCGCTCCCGGGGTTCAGACTGGCTACACCTTC
d_call: .
v_call: TRBV9
clone_size: .
j_call: TRBJ1-2

cdr3_aa: CSVRGFETYEQYF
cdr3_nt: TGCAGCGTCCGGGGTTTCGAAACCTACGAGCAGTACTTC
d_call: .
v_call: TRBV29-1
clone_size: .
j_call: TRBJ2-7

cdr3_aa: CASSPSTGSYEQYF
cdr3_nt: TGTGCCAGTAGTCCTTCGACGGGTTCCTACGAGCAGTACTTC
d_call: .
v_call: TRBV19
clone_size: .
j_call: TRBJ2-7

cdr3_aa: CASWDTGELFF
cdr3_nt: TGTGCCAGTTGGGACACCGGGGAGCTGTTTTTT
d_call: .
v_call: TRBV7-8
clone_size: once
j_call: TRBJ2-2

cdr3_aa: CASSLVGDPGIGELFF
cdr3_nt: TGTGCCAGCAGCTTGGTTGGGGACCCAGGGATCGGGGAGCTGTTTTTT
d_call: .
v_call: TRBV5-6
clone_size: .
j_call: TRBJ2-2

cdr3_aa: CASSFGRSNYGYTF
cdr3_nt: TGTGCCAGCAGTTTTGGCAGGTCTAACTATGGCTACACCTTC
d_call: .
v_call: TRBV27
clone_size: .
j_call: TRBJ1-2

cdr3_aa: CAWSESVQPQHF
cdr3_nt: TGTGCCTGGAGTGAATCGGTTCAGCCCCAGCATTTT
d_call: .
v_call: TRBV30
clone_size: .
j_call: TRBJ1-5

cdr3_aa: CSVDVSDSYEQYF
cdr3_nt: TGCAGCGTTGATGTGTCAGATTCCTACGAGCAGTACTTC
d_call: .
v_call: TRBV29-1
clone_size: .
j_call: TRBJ2-7

cdr3_aa: CASSEGGSGTEAFF
cdr3_nt: TGTGCCAGCAGTGAAGGAGGGAGTGGCACTGAAGCTTTCTTT
d_call: .
v_call: TRBV6-1
clone_size: .
j_call: TRBJ1-1

cdr3_aa: CASRRGPPSAGYNEQFF
cdr3_nt: TGTGCCAGTAGAAGAGGGCCGCCGTCGGCGGGTTACAATGAGCAGTTCTTC
d_call: .
v_call: TRBV19
clone_size: .
j_call: TRBJ2-1

cdr3_aa: CASSQESSADTQYF
cdr3_nt: TGTGCCAGCAGCCAAGAAAGCAGCGCAGATACGCAGTATTTT
d_call: .
v_call: TRBV14
clone_size: .
j_call: TRBJ2-3

cdr3_aa: CASSSTTGSYGYTF
cdr3_nt: TGTGCCAGCAGCTCTACGACAGGGTCCTATGGCTACACCTTC
d_call: TRBD1
v_call: TRBV7-9
clone_size: once
j_call: TRBJ1-2

cdr3_aa: CASSPLSDPDSPLHF
cdr3_nt: TGTGCCAGCAGCCCATTGTCCGACCCGGATTCACCCCTCCACTTT
d_call: .
v_call: TRBV9
clone_size: .
j_call: TRBJ1-6

cdr3_aa: CASSLLIGVDTQYF
cdr3_nt: TGTGCCAGCAGCTTACTTATCGGGGTAGATACGCAGTATTTT
d_call: .
v_call: TRBV7-2
clone_size: .
j_call: TRBJ2-3

cdr3_aa: CATGVGGREKLFF
cdr3_nt: TGTGCCACCGGTGTGGGGGGGCGGGAAAAACTGTTTTTT
d_call: .
v_call: TRBV15
clone_size: .
j_call: TRBJ1-4

cdr3_aa: CASSPGHRSYEQYF
cdr3_nt: TGTGCCAGCAGCCCGGGACATCGCTCCTACGAGCAGTACTTC
d_call: .
v_call: TRBV5-6
clone_size: .
j_call: TRBJ2-7

cdr3_aa: CASSSSSGPTDTQYF
cdr3_nt: TGTGCCAGCAGCTCGAGTAGCGGACCCACAGATACGCAGTATTTT
d_call: .
v_call: TRBV7-9
clone_size: .
j_call: TRBJ2-3

cdr3_aa: CASSGTSGGQAYEQYF
cdr3_nt: TGTGCCAGCAGCGGGACTAGCGGGGGCCAAGCCTACGAGCAGTACTTC
d_call: TRBD2
v_call: TRBV7-2
clone_size: few
j_call: TRBJ2-7

cdr3_aa: CASGQGGNIQYF
cdr3_nt: TGTGCCAGCGGTCAGGGGGGTAACATTCAGTACTTC
d_call: .
v_call: TRBV6-5
clone_size: .
j_call: TRBJ2-4

cdr3_aa: CASSQPRAGSGQYF
cdr3_nt: TGTGCCAGCAGCCAACCCAGGGCAGGGTCGGGGCAGTACTTC
d_call: .
v_call: TRBV4-2
clone_size: few
j_call: TRBJ2-7

cdr3_aa: CVSSLGVSSYEQYF
cdr3_nt: TGTGTCAGCAGCTTAGGGGTAAGCTCCTACGAGCAGTACTTC
d_call: .
v_call: TRBV5-5
clone_size: .
j_call: TRBJ2-7

cdr3_aa: CASTRGGGRTEAFF
cdr3_nt: TGTGCCAGCACCCGAGGAGGAGGGCGGACTGAAGCTTTCTTT
d_call: .
v_call: TRBV2
clone_size: .
j_call: TRBJ1-1

cdr3_aa: CASSQVGNEKLFF
cdr3_nt: TGTGCCAGCAGCCAAGTCGGTAATGAAAAACTGTTTTTT
d_call: .
v_call: TRBV4-2
clone_size: .
j_call: TRBJ1-4

cdr3_aa: CASSQDFGEGNTEAFF
cdr3_nt: TGCGCCAGCAGCCAAGACTTCGGGGAGGGGAACACTGAAGCTTTCTTT
d_call: .
v_call: TRBV4-1
clone_size: .
j_call: TRBJ1-1

cdr3_aa: CSVEGARDSASYEQYF
cdr3_nt: TGCAGCGTTGAAGGGGCCCGGGACAGCGCCAGCTACGAGCAGTACTTC
d_call: TRBD1
v_call: TRBV29-1
clone_size: .
j_call: TRBJ2-7

cdr3_aa: CASSVLQGPGTGELFF
cdr3_nt: TGTGCCAGCAGCGTCCTTCAGGGGCCCGGCACCGGGGAGCTGTTTTTT
d_call: .
v_call: TRBV9
clone_size: .
j_call: TRBJ2-2

cdr3_aa: CASSLILGVAGGADTQYF
cdr3_nt: TGTGCCAGCAGCTTAATTTTGGGGGTAGCGGGGGGCGCAGATACGCAGTATTTT
d_call: TRBD2
v_call: TRBV11-2
clone_size: .
j_call: TRBJ2-3

cdr3_aa: CASSQPPGLAGNEQFF
cdr3_nt: TGCGCCAGCAGCCAACCTCCGGGACTAGCGGGGAATGAGCAGTTCTTC
d_call: TRBD2
v_call: TRBV4-1
clone_size: .
j_call: TRBJ2-1

cdr3_aa: CASSIAARVSYGYTF
cdr3_nt: TGTGCCAGTAGTATAGCTGCAAGGGTTAGCTATGGCTACACCTTC
d_call: .
v_call: TRBV19
clone_size: .
j_call: TRBJ1-2

cdr3_aa: CASSVRDRDFYEQYF
cdr3_nt: TGTGCCAGCAGCGTCCGGGACAGGGACTTCTACGAGCAGTACTTC
d_call: TRBD1
v_call: TRBV7-9
clone_size: .
j_call: TRBJ2-7

cdr3_aa: CASSGYKQWTGELFF
cdr3_nt: TGTGCCAGCAGCGGATACAAACAGTGGACCGGGGAGCTGTTTTTT
d_call: .
v_call: TRBV16
clone_size: .
j_call: TRBJ2-2

cdr3_aa: CASRLPEGNTEAFF
cdr3_nt: TGTGCCAGCAGGCTACCCGAAGGGAACACTGAAGCTTTCTTT
d_call: .
v_call: TRBV2
clone_size: few
j_call: TRBJ1-1

cdr3_aa: CASSLGRASNQPQHF
cdr3_nt: TGTGCCAGCAGCTTAGGGAGGGCGAGCAATCAGCCCCAGCATTTT
d_call: .
v_call: TRBV7-9
clone_size: once
j_call: TRBJ1-5

cdr3_aa: CASSLGYEQYF
cdr3_nt: TGTGCCAGCTCGCTTGGGTACGAGCAGTACTTC
d_call: .
v_call: TRBV6-1
clone_size: .
j_call: TRBJ2-7

cdr3_aa: CASSLVRGEQFF
cdr3_nt: TGTGCCAGCAGCTTGGTACGGGGTGAGCAGTTCTTC
d_call: .
v_call: TRBV5-6
clone_size: .
j_call: TRBJ2-1

cdr3_aa: CASSLAGAREQYF
cdr3_nt: TGTGCCAGCAGCTTAGCGGGGGCGCGGGAGCAGTACTTC
d_call: .
v_call: TRBV13
clone_size: .
j_call: TRBJ2-7

cdr3_aa: CASSLRFPSTDTQYF
cdr3_nt: TGCGCCAGCAGCTTGAGGTTCCCTAGCACAGATACGCAGTATTTT
d_call: .
v_call: TRBV5-1
clone_size: .
j_call: TRBJ2-3

cdr3_aa: CASSFLEELFF
cdr3_nt: TGTGCCAGCAGCTTTCTGGAGGAGCTGTTTTTT
d_call: .
v_call: TRBV5-4
clone_size: once
j_call: TRBJ2-2

cdr3_aa: CASSSNRDRWHEQYF
cdr3_nt: TGTGCCAGCAGCTCGAACAGGGATCGCTGGCACGAGCAGTACTTC
d_call: .
v_call: TRBV7-9
clone_size: .
j_call: TRBJ2-7

cdr3_aa: CASSFAAGGPNEQFF
cdr3_nt: TGCGCCAGCAGCTTTGCGGCGGGGGGCCCCAATGAGCAGTTCTTC
d_call: TRBD2
v_call: TRBV5-1
clone_size: .
j_call: TRBJ2-1